A single sample is the source of the 5 T cell receptor beta chains below, sequenced in a study of immune heterogeneity within non-small cell lung tumors. Template input was genomic DNA from bulk tumor (around 600 ng per sample). From each primary tumor, several far-apart biopsies were obtained during surgery. Their non-small cell lung cancer was newly diagnosed and untreated, and the patients underwent curative surgery. CDR3 of TCR beta was amplified by multiplex PCR that used 32 V and 13 J primers. TCRdb fed the multiplex PCR reads into MiXCR, producing one record per CDR3 protein. The data hold some 12,000 distinct CDR3 sequences, with around 27% observed a single time. Sample: lung tumor tissue. The receptors were sampled from a middle-aged man with non-small cell lung cancer.

At least ten counts were recorded for this clonotype. The chain is built from TRBV20-1 and TRBJ2-3, with a weak D call TRBD2 (6 bases). Germline CDR1 DFQATT, CDR2 SNEGSKA (reference sequence). Trimming took off 7 bases at V and 2 bases at J, with 19 bases between the two ends. The CDR3 runs 15 residues. CDR3 amino acids: CSVTSAGTFTDTQYF. In DNA, the CDR3 is TGCAGTGTTACTTCGGCGGGAACCTTCACAGATACGCAGTATTTT.

Details on this clonotype: Given a much more abundant clone one base away, this may be a read error. The genes are TRBV3-1 and TRBJ2-7; TRBD2 might be the D (6 bases). Deletions cut 0 bases from V and 2 bases from J, with 11 bases between. The CDR3 is 15 residues long. The germline V gene has CDR1 LGHDT and CDR2 YNNKEL (reference sequence). CDR3 loop: CASSQESGAPYEQYF. The CDR3 nucleotides are TGTGCCAGCAGCCAAGAGTCGGGAGCCCCCTACGAGCAGTACTTC.

This clonotype occurred many times. V gene TRBV4-1 combines with J gene TRBJ1-1; D gene uncertain. Germline V gene lookup returns CDR1 MGHRA and CDR2 YSYEKL. This CDR3 contains 14 residues. With 1 base removed from V and 3 bases from J, the gap between germline ends came to 9 bases. CDR3 sequence: CASSQAHMYTEAFF. In nucleotides, the CDR3 is TGCGCCAGCAGCCAAGCGCACATGTACACTGAAGCTTTCTTT.

For this clonotype: A single base separates this from a much larger clone, so it may be a read error. CDR3 residues: CARSLSGGLTEAFF. The DNA for the CDR3 is TGTGCCAGGAGCTTATCAGGGGGCTTGACTGAAGCTTTCTTT. The chain carries TRBV7-9 and TRBJ1-1; 8 positions agree with TRBD1. The CDR3 contains 14 residues. Looked up from germline, CDR1 is SEHNR and CDR2 is FQNEAQ (reference sequence).

This clonotype has only a few counts. The V gene is TRBV11-2, the J gene TRBJ2-1; a weak D match, TRBD1 (6 bases). V lost 6 bases and J 8 bases, leaving 8 bases between the germline ends. Per the germline V gene, CDR1 is SGHAT and CDR2 is FQNNGV. The CDR3 spans 11 residues. This chain's CDR3 is CASRQGHEQFF. The DNA for the CDR3 is TGTGCCAGCAGACAGGGCCATGAGCAGTTCTTC. Drawing the rest from reference TRBV11-2 and TRBJ2-1, the complete variable domain is EAGVAQSPRYKIIEKRQSVAFWCNPISGHATLYWYQQILGQGPKLLIQFQNNGVVDDSQLPKDRFSAERLKGVDSTLKIQPAKLEDSAVYLCASRQGHEQFFGPGTRLTVL.